This T cell receptor beta chain appears in the sequencing data of a study of blood T cell repertoires in COVID-19. Study information: Material from acute and convalescent COVID-19 was sourced from the United States, Italy and Spain.

Germline lookup yields CDR1 SGHTA and CDR2 FQGNSA. V lost 4 bases to trimming and J lost 1 base, with 11 bases between them. The CDR3 totals 15 residues. The authors' processing: Reference gene primers were amplified, and this amplification served to estimate nucleated cell counts. Assay used: immunoSEQ multiplex PCR; TCRdb lists only in-frame clones, some missing. V and J calls and clone size are as listed in that table; D and trimming were resolved from the DNA. The sample has some 170,000 clones, roughly 89% seen once; the top ten hold approximately 1.4%. The V gene is TRBV7-2, the J gene TRBJ2-1, with D unclear. The specimen was peripheral blood. The origin of this receptor is a woman between 50 and 59 years old with acute or convalescent COVID-19. The CDR3 reads CASSSRHGSYNEQFF. The CDR3 coding sequence is TGTGCCAGCAGCTCGCGACATGGTTCCTACAATGAGCAGTTCTTC.